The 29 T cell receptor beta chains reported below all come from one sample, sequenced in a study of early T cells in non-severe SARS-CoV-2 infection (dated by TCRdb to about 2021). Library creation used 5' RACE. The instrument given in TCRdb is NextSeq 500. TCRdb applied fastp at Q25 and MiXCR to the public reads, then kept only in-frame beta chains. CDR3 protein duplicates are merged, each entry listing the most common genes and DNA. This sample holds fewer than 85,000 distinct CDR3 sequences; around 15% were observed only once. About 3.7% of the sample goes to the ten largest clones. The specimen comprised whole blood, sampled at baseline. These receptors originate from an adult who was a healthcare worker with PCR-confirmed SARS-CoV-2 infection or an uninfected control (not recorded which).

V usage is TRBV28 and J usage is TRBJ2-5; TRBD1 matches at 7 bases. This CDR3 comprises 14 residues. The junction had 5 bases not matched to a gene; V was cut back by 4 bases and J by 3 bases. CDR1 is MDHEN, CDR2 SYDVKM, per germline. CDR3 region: CASSSTDREETQYF. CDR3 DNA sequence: TGTGCCAGCAGTTCCACTGACAGGGAAGAGACCCAGTACTTC. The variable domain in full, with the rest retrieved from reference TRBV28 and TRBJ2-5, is DVKVTQSSRYLVKRTGEKVFLECVQDMDHENMFWYRQDPGLGLRLIYFSYDVKMKEKGDIPEGYSVSREKKERFSLILESASTNQTSMYLCASSSTDREETQYFGPGTRLLVL.

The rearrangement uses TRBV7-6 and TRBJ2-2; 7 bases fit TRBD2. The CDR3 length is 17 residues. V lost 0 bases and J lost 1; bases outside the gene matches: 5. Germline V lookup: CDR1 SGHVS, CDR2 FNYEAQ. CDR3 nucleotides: TGTGCCAGCAGCTTAGCGGGAGGGATAATGAACACCGGGGAGCTGTTTTTT. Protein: CASSLAGGIMNTGELFF.

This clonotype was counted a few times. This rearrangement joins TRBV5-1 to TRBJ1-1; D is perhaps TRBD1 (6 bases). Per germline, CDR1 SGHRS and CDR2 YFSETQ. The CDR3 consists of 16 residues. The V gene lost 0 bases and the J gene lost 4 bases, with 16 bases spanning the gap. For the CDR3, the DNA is TGCGCCAGCAGCTTGGAAAACAGGGTGGGGAGCACTGAAGCTTTCTTT. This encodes CASSLENRVGSTEAFF.

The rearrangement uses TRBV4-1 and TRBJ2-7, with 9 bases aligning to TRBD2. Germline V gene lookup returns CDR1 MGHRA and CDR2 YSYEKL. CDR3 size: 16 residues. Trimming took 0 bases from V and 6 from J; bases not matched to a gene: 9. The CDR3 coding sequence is TGCGCCAGCAGCCAAGAGCTCTGGCTAGCGGGGAGCGAGCAGTACTTC. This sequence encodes CASSQELWLAGSEQYF.

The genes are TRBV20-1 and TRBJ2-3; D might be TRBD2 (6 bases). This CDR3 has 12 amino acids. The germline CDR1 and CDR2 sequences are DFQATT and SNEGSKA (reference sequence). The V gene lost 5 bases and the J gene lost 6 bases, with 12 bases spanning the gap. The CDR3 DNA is TGCAGTGCTTACGGGAGACGGGATACGCAGTATTTT. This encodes CSAYGRRDTQYF.

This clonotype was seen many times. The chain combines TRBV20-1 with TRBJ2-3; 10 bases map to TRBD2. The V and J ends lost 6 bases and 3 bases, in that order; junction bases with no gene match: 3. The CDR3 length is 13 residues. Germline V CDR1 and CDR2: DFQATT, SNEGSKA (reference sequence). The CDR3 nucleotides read TGCAGTGCGCCTAGCGGGAGTACAGATACGCAGTATTTT. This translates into CSAPSGSTDTQYF.

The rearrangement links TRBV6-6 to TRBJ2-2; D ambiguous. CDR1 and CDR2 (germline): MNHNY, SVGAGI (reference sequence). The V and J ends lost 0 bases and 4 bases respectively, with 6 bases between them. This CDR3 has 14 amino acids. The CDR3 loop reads CASSYSSGTGELFF. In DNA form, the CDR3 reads TGTGCCAGCAGTTACTCGTCCGGCACCGGGGAGCTGTTTTTT.

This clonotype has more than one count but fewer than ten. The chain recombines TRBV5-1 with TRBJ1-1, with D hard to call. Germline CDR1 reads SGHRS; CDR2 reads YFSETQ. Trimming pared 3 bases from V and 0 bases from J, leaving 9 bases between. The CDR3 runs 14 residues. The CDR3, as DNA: TGCGCCAGCAGCTCCGGCACCCTGAACACTGAAGCTTTCTTT. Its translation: CASSSGTLNTEAFF. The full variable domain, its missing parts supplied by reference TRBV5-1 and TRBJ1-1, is KAGVTQTPRYLIKTRGQQVTLSCSPISGHRSVSWYQQTPGQGLQFLFEYFSETQRNKGNFPGRFSGRQFSNSRSEMNVSTLELGDSALYLCASSSGTLNTEAFFGQGTRLTVV.

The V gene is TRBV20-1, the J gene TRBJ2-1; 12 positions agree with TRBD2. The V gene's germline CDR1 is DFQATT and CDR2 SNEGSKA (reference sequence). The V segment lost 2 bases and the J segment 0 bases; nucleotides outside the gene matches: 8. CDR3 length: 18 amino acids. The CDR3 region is CSARPRLAGVSSYNEQFF. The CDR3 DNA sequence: TGCAGTGCTAGACCCCGACTAGCGGGGGTGAGCTCCTACAATGAGCAGTTCTTC.

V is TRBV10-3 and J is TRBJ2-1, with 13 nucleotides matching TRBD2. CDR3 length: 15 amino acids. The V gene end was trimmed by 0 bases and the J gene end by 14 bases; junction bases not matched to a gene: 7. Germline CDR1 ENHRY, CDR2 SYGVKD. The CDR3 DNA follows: TGTGCCATCAGTGAGTCGTCCGGGACTAGCGGGGTTAAGTTCTTC. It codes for CAISESSGTSGVKFF.

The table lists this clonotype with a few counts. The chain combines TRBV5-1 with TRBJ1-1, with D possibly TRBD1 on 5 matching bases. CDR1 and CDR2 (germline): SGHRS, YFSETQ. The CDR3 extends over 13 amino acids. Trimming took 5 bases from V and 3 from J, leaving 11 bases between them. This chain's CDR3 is CASSPDSYTEAFF. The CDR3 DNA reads TGCGCCAGCAGTCCCGACAGCTACACTGAAGCTTTCTTT.

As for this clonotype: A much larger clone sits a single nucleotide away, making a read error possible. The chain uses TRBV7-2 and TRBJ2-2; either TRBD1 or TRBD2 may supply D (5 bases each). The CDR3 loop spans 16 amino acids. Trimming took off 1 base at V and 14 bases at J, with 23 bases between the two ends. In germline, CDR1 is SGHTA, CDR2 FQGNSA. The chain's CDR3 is CTSSLELLGAGPYLFF. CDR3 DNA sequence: TGTACCAGCAGCTTAGAGCTTTTAGGGGCGGGCCCATACCTGTTTTTT.

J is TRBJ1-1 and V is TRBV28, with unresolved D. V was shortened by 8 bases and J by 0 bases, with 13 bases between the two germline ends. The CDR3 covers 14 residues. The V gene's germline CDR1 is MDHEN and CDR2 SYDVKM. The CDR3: CASRRSTMNTEAFF. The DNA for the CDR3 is TGTGCCAGCCGACGGTCCACCATGAACACTGAAGCTTTCTTT. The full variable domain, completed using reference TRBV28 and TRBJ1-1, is DVKVTQSSRYLVKRTGEKVFLECVQDMDHENMFWYRQDPGLGLRLIYFSYDVKMKEKGDIPEGYSVSREKKERFSLILESASTNQTSMYLCASRRSTMNTEAFFGQGTRLTVV.

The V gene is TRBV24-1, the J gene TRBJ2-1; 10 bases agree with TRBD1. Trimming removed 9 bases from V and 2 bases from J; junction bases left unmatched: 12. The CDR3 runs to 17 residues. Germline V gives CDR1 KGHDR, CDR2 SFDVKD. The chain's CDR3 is CATGGTGDFLTYNEQFF. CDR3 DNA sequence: TGTGCCACCGGGGGGACAGGGGATTTTCTTACCTACAATGAGCAGTTCTTC.

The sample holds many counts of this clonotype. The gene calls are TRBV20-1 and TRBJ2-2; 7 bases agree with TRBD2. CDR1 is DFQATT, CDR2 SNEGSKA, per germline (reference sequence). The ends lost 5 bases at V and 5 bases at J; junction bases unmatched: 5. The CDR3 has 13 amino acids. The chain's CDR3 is CSAGLVETGELFF. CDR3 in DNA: TGCAGTGCTGGACTAGTGGAAACCGGGGAGCTGTTTTTT.

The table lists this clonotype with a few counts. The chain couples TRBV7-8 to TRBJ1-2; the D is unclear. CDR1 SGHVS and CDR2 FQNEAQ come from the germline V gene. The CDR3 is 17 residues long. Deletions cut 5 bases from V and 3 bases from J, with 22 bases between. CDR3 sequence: CASSATGEIPGDYGYTF. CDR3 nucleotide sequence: TGTGCCAGCAGCGCCACTGGAGAAATTCCGGGCGACTATGGCTACACCTTC.

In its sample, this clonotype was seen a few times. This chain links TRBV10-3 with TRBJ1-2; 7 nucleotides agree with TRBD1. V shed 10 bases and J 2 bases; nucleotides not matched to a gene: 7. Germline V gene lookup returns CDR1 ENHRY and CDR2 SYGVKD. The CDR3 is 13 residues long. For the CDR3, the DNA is TGTGCCACCACGGGACAGTTAAACTATGGCTACACCTTC. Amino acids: CATTGQLNYGYTF.

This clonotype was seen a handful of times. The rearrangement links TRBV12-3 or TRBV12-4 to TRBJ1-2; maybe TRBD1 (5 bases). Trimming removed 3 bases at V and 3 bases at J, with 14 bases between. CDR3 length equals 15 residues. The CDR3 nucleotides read TGTGCCAGCAGTTTGTATGAGGGGTCGGACTATGGCTACACCTTC. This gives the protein CASSLYEGSDYGYTF.

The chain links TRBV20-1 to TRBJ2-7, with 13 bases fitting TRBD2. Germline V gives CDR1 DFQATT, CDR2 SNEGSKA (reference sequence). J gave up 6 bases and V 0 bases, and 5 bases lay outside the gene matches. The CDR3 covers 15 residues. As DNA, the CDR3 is TGCAGTGCTAGAGATGTAACTAGCGGGAGGGGCGAGCAGTACTTC. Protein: CSARDVTSGRGEQYF.

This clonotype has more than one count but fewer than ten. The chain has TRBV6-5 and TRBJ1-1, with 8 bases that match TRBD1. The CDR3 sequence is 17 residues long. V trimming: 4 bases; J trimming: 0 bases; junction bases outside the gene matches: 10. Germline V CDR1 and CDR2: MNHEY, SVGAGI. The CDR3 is CASSSVRTGPMNTEAFF. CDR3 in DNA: TGTGCCAGCAGTTCCGTAAGGACAGGGCCCATGAACACTGAAGCTTTCTTT.

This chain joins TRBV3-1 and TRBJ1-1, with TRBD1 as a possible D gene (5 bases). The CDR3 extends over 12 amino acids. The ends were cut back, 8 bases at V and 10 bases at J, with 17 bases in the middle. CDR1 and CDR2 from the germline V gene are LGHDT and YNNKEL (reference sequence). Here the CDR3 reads CASGINAGGAFF. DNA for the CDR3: TGTGCCAGCGGGATAAACGCGGGGGGAGCTTTCTTT. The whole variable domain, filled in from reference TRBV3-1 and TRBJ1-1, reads DTAVSQTPKYLVTQMGNDKSIKCEQNLGHDTMYWYKQDSKKFLKIMFSYNNKELIINETVPNRFSPKSPDKAHLNLHINSLELGDSAVYFCASGINAGGAFFGQGTRLTVV.

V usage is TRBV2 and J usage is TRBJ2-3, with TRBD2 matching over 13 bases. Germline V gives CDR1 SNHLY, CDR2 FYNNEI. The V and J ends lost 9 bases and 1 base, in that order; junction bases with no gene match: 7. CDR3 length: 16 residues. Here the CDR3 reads CASTGTSGMRTDTQYF. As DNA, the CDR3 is TGTGCCAGTACTGGGACTAGCGGGATGCGCACAGATACGCAGTATTTT.

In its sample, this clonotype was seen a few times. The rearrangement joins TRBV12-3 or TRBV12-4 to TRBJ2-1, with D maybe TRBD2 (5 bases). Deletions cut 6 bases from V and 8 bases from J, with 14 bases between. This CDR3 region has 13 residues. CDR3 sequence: CASSLTRRDEQFF. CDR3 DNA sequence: TGTGCCAGCAGCCTAACCCGGCGGGATGAGCAGTTCTTC.

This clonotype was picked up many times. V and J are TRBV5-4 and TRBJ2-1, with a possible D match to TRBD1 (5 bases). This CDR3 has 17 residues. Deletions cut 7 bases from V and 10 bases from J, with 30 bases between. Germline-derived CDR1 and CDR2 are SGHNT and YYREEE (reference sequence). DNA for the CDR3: TGTGCCAGCGGTCAAAGTGGGGCTTATAGAACAATTCAAGAGCAGTTCTTC. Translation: CASGQSGAYRTIQEQFF.

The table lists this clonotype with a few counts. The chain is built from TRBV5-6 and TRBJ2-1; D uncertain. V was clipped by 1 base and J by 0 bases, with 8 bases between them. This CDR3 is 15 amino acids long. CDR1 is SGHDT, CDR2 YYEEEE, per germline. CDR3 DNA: TGTGCCAGCAGCTTGAACGGGCACTCCTACAATGAGCAGTTCTTC. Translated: CASSLNGHSYNEQFF.

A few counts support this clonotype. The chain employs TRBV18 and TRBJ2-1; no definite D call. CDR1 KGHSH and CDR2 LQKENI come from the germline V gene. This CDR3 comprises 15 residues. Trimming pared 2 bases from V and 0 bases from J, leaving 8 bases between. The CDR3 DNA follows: TGTGCCAGCTCACCAGGCTCGTCCTCCTACAATGAGCAGTTCTTC. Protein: CASSPGSSSYNEQFF.

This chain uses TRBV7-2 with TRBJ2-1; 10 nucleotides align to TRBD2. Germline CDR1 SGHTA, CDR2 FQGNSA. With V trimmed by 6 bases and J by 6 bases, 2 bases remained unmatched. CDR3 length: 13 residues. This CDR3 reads CASRIAGGNEQFF. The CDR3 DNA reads TGTGCCAGCAGGATAGCGGGAGGCAATGAGCAGTTCTTC. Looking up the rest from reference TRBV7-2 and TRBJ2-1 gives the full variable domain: GAGVSQSPSNKVTEKGKDVELRCDPISGHTALYWYRQSLGQGLEFLIYFQGNSAPDKSGLPSDRFSAERTGGSVSTLTIQRTQQEDSAVYLCASRIAGGNEQFFGPGTRLTVL.

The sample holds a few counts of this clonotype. CDR3 in amino acids: CASSHPSTETQYF. For the CDR3, the DNA is TGTGCCAGCAGCCACCCATCCACTGAGACCCAGTACTTC. The gene calls are TRBV4-2 and TRBJ2-5, with D unresolved. This CDR3 region has 13 residues. Between the trimmed V and J ends, which lost 3 bases and 5 bases, there was a span of 10 bases. Germline CDR1 reads LGHNA; CDR2 reads YNFKEQ.

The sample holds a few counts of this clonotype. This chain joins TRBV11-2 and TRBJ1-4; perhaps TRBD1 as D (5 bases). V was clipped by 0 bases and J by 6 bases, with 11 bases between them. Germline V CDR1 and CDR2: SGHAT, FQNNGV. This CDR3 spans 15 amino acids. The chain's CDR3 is CASSLDSRVHEKLFF. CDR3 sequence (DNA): TGTGCCAGCAGCTTAGATTCCAGGGTGCATGAAAAACTGTTTTTT.